This TCR beta chain comes out of a study of cytomegalovirus exposure and HLA in healthy donors. CDR3 size: 13 residues. From germline, CDR1 is SEHNR and CDR2 FQNEAQ (reference sequence). V dropped 6 bases and J dropped 6 bases, with 12 bases sitting between them. Both 60 Vbeta primers and 13 Jbeta primers went into the PCR. Repertoires were generated with immunoSEQ multiplex PCR, while TCRdb's copy carries only in-frame clones and drops some. Here the sample spans about 120,000 clones, approximately 80% being singletons. The TCR sequence derives from a man aged 35-49 years in good health and CMV-seropositive. Input material: PBMCs. V gene TRBV7-9 combines with J gene TRBJ2-1, with D possibly matching TRBD2 (7 bases). The CDR3 protein is CASRRGGSNEQFF. The CDR3 bases are TGTGCCAGCAGGAGGGGGGGGAGCAATGAGCAGTTCTTC.